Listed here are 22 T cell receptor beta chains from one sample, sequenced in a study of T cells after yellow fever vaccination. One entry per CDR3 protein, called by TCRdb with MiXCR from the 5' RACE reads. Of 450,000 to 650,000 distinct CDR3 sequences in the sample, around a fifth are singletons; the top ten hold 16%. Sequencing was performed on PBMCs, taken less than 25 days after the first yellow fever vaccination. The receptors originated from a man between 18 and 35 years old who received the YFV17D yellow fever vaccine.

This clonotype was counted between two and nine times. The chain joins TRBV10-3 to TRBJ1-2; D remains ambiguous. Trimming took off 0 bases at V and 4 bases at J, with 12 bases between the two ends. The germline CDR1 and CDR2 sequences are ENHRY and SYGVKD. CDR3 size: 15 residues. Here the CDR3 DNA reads TGTGCCATCAGTGAGTCTGAAGGGATCGTCTATGGCTACACCTTC. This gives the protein CAISESEGIVYGYTF.

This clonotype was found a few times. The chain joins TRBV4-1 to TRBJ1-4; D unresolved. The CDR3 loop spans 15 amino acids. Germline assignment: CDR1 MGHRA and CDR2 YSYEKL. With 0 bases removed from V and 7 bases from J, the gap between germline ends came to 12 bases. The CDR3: CASSQDGRFGEKLFF. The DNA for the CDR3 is TGCGCCAGCAGCCAAGATGGCAGGTTCGGTGAAAAACTGTTTTTT.

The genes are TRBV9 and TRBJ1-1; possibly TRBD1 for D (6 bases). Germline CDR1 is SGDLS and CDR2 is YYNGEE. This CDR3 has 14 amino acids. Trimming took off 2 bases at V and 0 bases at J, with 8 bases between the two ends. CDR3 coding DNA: TGTGCCAGCAGCGTTGACAGGATGAACACTGAAGCTTTCTTT. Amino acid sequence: CASSVDRMNTEAFF. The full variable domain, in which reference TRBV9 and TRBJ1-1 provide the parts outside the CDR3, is DSGVTQTPKHLITATGQRVTLRCSPRSGDLSVYWYQQSLDQGLQFLIQYYNGEERAKGNILERFSAQQFPDLHSELNLSSLELGDSALYFCASSVDRMNTEAFFGQGTRLTVV.

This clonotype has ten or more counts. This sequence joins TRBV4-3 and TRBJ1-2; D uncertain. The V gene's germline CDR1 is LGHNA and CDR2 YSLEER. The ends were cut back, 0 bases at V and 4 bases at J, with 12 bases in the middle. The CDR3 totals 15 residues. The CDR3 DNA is TGCGCCAGCAGCCAAGATAACAACCCGGGCTATGGCTACACCTTC. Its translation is CASSQDNNPGYGYTF.

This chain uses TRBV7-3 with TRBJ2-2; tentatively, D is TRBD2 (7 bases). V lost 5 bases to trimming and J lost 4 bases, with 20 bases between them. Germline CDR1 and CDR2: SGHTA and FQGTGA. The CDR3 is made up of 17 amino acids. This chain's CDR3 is CASSPRSAGAGTGELFF. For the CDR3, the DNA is TGTGCCAGCAGCCCGCGGTCGGCGGGGGCCGGCACCGGGGAGCTGTTTTTT.

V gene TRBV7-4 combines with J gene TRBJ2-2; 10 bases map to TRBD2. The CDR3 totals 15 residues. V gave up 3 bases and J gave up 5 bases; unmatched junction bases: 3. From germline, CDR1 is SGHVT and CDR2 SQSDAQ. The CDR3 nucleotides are TGTGCCAGCAGCTTTAGCGGGGGGCTTACCGGGGAGCTGTTTTTT. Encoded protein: CASSFSGGLTGELFF.

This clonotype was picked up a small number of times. The CDR3 here is CASSPGHLWEKLFF. Written as DNA, the CDR3 is TGTGCCAGCAGCCCGGGACATCTTTGGGAAAAACTGTTTTTT. The rearrangement uses TRBV7-2 and TRBJ1-4; TRBD1 is a possible D gene (6 bases). CDR1 SGHTA and CDR2 FQGNSA come from the germline V gene. The CDR3 consists of 14 residues. The V end lost 5 bases, the J end lost 8 bases, and 15 bases lay between the germline ends.

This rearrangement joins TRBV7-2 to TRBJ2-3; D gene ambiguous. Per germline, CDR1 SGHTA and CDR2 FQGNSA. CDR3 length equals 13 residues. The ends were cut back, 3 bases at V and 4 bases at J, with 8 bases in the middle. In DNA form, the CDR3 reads TGTGCCAGCAGCTTCAATCTTCCAGATACGCAGTATTTT. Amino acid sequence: CASSFNLPDTQYF.

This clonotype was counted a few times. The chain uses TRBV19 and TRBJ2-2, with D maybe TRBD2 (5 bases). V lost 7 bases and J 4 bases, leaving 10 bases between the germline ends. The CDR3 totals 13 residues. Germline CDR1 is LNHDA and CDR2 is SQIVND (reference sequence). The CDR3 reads CASTAGSTGELFF. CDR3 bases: TGTGCCAGTACGGCGGGCTCCACCGGGGAGCTGTTTTTT.

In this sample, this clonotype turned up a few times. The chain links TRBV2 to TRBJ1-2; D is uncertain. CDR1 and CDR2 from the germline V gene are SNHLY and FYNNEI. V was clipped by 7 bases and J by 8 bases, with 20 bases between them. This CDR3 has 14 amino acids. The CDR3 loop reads CASTKMTVEGGYTF. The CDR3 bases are TGTGCCAGCACGAAAATGACGGTTGAGGGCGGCTACACCTTC.

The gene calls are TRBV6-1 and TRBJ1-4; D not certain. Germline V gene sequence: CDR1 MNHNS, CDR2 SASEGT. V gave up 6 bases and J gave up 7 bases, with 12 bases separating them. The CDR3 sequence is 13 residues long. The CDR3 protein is CASRGRLLEKLFF. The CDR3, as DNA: TGTGCCAGCAGGGGCCGTCTACTTGAAAAACTGTTTTTT.

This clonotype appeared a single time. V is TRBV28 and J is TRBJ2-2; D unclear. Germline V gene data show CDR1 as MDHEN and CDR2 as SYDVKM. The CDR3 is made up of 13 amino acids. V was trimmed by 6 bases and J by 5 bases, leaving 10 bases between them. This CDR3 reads CASRGWVTGELFF. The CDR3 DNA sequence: TGTGCCAGCAGGGGATGGGTAACCGGGGAGCTGTTTTTT.

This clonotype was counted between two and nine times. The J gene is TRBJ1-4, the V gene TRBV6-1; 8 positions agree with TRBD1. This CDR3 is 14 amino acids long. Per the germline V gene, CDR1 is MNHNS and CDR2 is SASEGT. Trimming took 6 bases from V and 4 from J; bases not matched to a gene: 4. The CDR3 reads CASRPGQDNEKLFF. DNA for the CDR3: TGTGCCAGCAGACCGGGACAGGATAATGAAAAACTGTTTTTT.

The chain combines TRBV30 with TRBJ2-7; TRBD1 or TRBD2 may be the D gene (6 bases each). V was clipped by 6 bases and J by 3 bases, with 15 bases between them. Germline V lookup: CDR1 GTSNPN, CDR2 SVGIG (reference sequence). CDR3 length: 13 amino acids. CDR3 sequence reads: CACSLGGGYEQYF. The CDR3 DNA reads TGTGCCTGCTCACTTGGAGGGGGCTACGAGCAGTACTTC.

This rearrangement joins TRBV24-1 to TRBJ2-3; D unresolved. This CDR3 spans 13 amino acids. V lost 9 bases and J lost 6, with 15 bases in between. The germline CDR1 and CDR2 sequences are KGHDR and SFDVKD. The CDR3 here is CATPPDLDDTQYF. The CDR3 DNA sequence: TGTGCCACCCCCCCCGATCTGGACGATACGCAGTATTTT.

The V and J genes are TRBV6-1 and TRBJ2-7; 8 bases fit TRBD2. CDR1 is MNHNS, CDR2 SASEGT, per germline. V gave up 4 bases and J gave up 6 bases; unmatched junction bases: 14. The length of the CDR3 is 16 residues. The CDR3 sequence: CASSGGVGLAGVEQYF. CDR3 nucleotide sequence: TGTGCCAGCAGTGGGGGGGTCGGACTAGCTGGGGTCGAGCAGTACTTC.

The CDR3 here is CASSQNGGAETQYF. For the CDR3, the DNA is TGTGCCAGCAGCCAAAACGGGGGAGCGGAGACCCAGTACTTC. V usage is TRBV6-2 or TRBV6-3 and J usage is TRBJ2-5; possibly TRBD2 for D (6 bases). Germline V gene data show CDR1 as MNHEY and CDR2 as SVGEGT. The CDR3 has 14 residues. Trimming removed 6 bases from V and 5 bases from J, with 16 bases in between.

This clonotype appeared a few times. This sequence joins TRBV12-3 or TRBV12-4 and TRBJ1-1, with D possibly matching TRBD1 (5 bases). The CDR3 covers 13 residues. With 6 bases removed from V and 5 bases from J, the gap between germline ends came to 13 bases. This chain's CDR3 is CASSSGPTTEAFF. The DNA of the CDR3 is TGTGCCAGCAGCTCAGGGCCTACGACTGAAGCTTTCTTT.

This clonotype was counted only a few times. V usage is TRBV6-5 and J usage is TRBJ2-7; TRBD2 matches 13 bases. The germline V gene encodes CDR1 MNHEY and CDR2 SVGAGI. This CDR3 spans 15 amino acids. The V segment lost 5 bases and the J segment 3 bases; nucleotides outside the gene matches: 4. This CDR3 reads CASSTSGGVVYEQYF. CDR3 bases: TGTGCCAGCAGTACTAGCGGGGGGGTTGTCTACGAGCAGTACTTC.

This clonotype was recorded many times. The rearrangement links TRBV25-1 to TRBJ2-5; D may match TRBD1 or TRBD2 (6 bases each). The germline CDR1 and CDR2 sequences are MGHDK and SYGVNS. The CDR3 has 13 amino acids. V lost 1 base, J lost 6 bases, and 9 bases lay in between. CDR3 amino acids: CASSEWGAQTQYF. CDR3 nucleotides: TGTGCCAGCAGTGAATGGGGGGCGCAGACCCAGTACTTC. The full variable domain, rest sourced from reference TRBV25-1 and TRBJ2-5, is EADIYQTPRYLVIGTGKKITLECSQTMGHDKMYWYQQDPGMELHLIHYSYGVNSTEKGDLSSESTVSRIRTEHFPLTLESARPSHTSQYLCASSEWGAQTQYFGPGTRLLVL.

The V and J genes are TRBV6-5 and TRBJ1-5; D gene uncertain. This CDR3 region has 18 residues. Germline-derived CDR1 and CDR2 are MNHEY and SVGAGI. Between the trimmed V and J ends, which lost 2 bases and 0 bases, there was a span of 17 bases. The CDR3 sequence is CASSYGGLRRDSNQPQHF. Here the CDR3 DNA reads TGTGCCAGCAGTTACGGCGGTCTACGTCGGGATAGCAATCAGCCCCAGCATTTT.

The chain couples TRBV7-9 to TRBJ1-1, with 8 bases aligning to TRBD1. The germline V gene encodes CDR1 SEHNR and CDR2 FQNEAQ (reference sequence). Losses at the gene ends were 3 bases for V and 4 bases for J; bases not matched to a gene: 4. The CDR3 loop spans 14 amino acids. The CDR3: CASSFQTGATEAFF. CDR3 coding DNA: TGTGCCAGCAGCTTCCAGACAGGGGCCACTGAAGCTTTCTTT.